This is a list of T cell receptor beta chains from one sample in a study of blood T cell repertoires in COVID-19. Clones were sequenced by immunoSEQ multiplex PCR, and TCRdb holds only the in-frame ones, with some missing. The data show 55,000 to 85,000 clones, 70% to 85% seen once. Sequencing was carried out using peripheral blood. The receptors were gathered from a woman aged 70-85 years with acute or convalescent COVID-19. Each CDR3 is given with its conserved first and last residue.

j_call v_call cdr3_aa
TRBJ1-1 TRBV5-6 CASSLPGAGAEAFF
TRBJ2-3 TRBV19 CASSPRQGRDTQYF
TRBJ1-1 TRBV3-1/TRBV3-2 CASSWRGRGLNTEAFF
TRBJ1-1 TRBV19 CASSILTEAFF
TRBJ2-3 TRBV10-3 CATAGGVADTQYF
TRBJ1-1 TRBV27 CASSSTGGANTEAFF
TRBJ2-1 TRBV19 CASTDRGVSDEQFF
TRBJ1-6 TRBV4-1 CASSQVGINRGRNNSPLHF
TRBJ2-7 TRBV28 CASSSPVEQYF
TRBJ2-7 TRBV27 CASSLAGPYEQYF
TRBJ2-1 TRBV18 CASSPFSGGPYNEQFF
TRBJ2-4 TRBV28 CASSSVGIGTAADIQYF
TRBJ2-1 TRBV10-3 CAIRGLANNEQFF
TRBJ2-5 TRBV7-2 CASSLRTSAQETQYF
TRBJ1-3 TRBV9 CASSVAGDSGNTIYF
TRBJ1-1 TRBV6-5 CASSRGRMMNTEAFF
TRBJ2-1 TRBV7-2 CASSRGQATYNEQFF
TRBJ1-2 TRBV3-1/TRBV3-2 CASSQGPRTGGVGGYTF
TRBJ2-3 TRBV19 CASSLRQGATDTQYF
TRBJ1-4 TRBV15 CATEAGLQDEKLFF
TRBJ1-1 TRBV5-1 CASSFSTGFIGTEAFF
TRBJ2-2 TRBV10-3 CAISEGADTGELFF
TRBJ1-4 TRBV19 CASSIVVGQGGEKLFF
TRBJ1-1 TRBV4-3 CASSQDWAGVTEAFF
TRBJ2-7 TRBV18 CASSPPVGGLGEQYF
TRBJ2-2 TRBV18 CASSPSRGTGELFF
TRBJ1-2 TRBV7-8 CASSIGGGYGYTF
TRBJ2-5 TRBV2 CASREQGSETQYF
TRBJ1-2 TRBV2 CASSASNYGYTF
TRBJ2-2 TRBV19 CASDDRGTGELFF